This TCR beta chain was recorded in a study of blood T cells in healthy people across ages. A sample-barcoded 5' primer and a J-beta primer mix were used in a second PCR of about 7 to 11 cycles. One entry per CDR3 protein results from TCRdb running MiXCR on the 5' RACE reads. The sample includes about 780,000 distinct CDR3 sequences, around 45% of them seen just once. This clonotype came up a few times. The specimen was blood. The sequence came from a man older than 75 in good health.

The CDR3 sequence: CASSPRGSFLETQYF. CDR3 DNA: TGTGCCAGCAGCCCGAGAGGGAGCTTCCTTGAGACCCAGTACTTC. This sequence joins TRBV9 and TRBJ2-5, with a possible D match to TRBD2 (5 bases). This CDR3 contains 15 residues. The germline gives CDR1 SGDLS, CDR2 YYNGEE. V gave up 4 bases and J gave up 5 bases, with 18 bases separating them.